The entry below describes one T cell receptor (beta chain). This sample stems from a study of blood T cell repertoires in COVID-19. Looking at the study overall: Samples of COVID-19 (acute and convalescent) were obtained from the United States, Italy and Spain. The cDNA or gDNA used as material had been derived from T cells, B-cell-depleted T cells, or PBMCs.

As processed by the authors: Scientists estimated how many nucleated cells there were by amplifying reference gene primers. The assay was immunoSEQ multiplex PCR, and TCRdb's table has in-frame clones only and misses some. V and J calls and clone size follow that table, whereas D and trimming were derived from the DNA. The table has roughly 77,000 clones, about 90% seen once. Germline V CDR1 and CDR2: SGHRS, YFSETQ. Trimming left V 0 bases short and J 4 bases short, with 8 bases between. The CDR3 spans 14 residues. This rearrangement joins TRBV5-1 to TRBJ2-1; no clear D. The sample was peripheral blood. The receptor was derived from a woman older than 75 with active COVID-19. The CDR3 region is CASSLGQTYNEQFF. CDR3 DNA: TGCGCCAGCAGCTTGGGTCAGACTTACAATGAGCAGTTCTTC. Drawing the rest from reference TRBV5-1 and TRBJ2-1, the complete variable domain is KAGVTQTPRYLIKTRGQQVTLSCSPISGHRSVSWYQQTPGQGLQFLFEYFSETQRNKGNFPGRFSGRQFSNSRSEMNVSTLELGDSALYLCASSLGQTYNEQFFGPGTRLTVL.